The present entry profiles one T cell receptor (beta chain) with its context. CDR3 length equals 16 residues. Germline V gene lookup returns CDR1 SGHRS and CDR2 YFSETQ. Between the trimmed V and J ends, which lost 0 bases and 4 bases, there was a span of 11 bases. This specimen belongs to a study of blood T cell repertoires in COVID-19. About the study: Sites in the United States, Italy and Spain provided acute and convalescent COVID-19 samples.

Produced via immunoSEQ multiplex PCR; TCRdb's table is partial and in-frame only. The sample consists of about 200,000 clones, 80% to 90% of them appearing once. Source material: peripheral blood. The gene calls are TRBV5-1 and TRBJ2-6; no clear D gene. The origin of this receptor is a human donor with active or convalescent COVID-19. The donor label of this sample is uncertain. The CDR3 region is CASSLAIASGANVLTF. The DNA for the CDR3 is TGCGCCAGCAGCTTGGCGATTGCGTCCGGGGCCAACGTCCTGACTTTC. Variable domain in full (rest from reference TRBV5-1 and TRBJ2-6): KAGVTQTPRYLIKTRGQQVTLSCSPISGHRSVSWYQQTPGQGLQFLFEYFSETQRNKGNFPGRFSGRQFSNSRSEMNVSTLELGDSALYLCASSLAIASGANVLTFGAGSRLTVL.